Below are 5 T cell receptor beta chains sequenced from a single sample in a study of blood T cells in healthy people across ages (dated by TCRdb to between 2014 and 2017). The method behind the library was 5' RACE. TCRdb records Illumina HiSeq 2500 as the sequencer. The second PCR ran for about 6 to 11 cycles and used a J-beta primer mix along with a sample-barcoded 5' primer. TCRdb reworked the public reads: Q25 trimming with fastp, MiXCR clone assembly, productive beta chains retained. Rows merge per CDR3 protein into single entries with the most common DNA and genes. This sample gives fewer than 600,000 distinct CDR3 sequences in total; approximately 26% of them show up just once. Approximately 3.5% of the sample is taken by the ten largest. These data were also filed under a second study, of T cells of mothers and their children.

The specimen sequenced was blood. These receptors were obtained from a boy aged 2 to 9 in good health.

This clonotype was observed a handful of times. The rearrangement links TRBV5-6 to TRBJ2-5; 12 nucleotides align to TRBD2. This CDR3 has 17 residues. V gave up 2 bases and J gave up 1 base; unmatched junction bases: 6. In germline, CDR1 is SGHDT, CDR2 YYEEEE. The CDR3 coding sequence is TGTGCCAGCAGCTTAATGACTAGCGGGAGTTTCCAAGAGACCCAGTACTTC. Translated, it gives CASSLMTSGSFQETQYF.

This clonotype has ten or more counts. The CDR3 DNA reads as TGTGCCAGCTCACCGAGGACAGGGTCGGATCAGCCCCAGCATTTT. Translated, it gives CASSPRTGSDQPQHF. The chain is built from TRBV18 and TRBJ1-5; 8 nucleotides line up with TRBD1. The length of the CDR3 is 15 residues. CDR1 is KGHSH and CDR2 is LQKENI in the germline V gene. J gave up 5 bases and V 3 bases, and 6 bases lay outside the gene matches.

V is TRBV11-2 and J is TRBJ2-5; TRBD1 might be the D (6 bases). The CDR3 runs 13 residues. Germline values: CDR1 SGHAT, CDR2 FQNNGV. Trimming left V 6 bases short and J 5 bases short, with 13 bases between. The CDR3 nucleotides are TGTGCCAGCAGGTCACAGGGTACGGAGACCCAGTACTTC. Encoded protein: CASRSQGTETQYF. Looking up the rest from reference TRBV11-2 and TRBJ2-5 gives the full variable domain: EAGVAQSPRYKIIEKRQSVAFWCNPISGHATLYWYQQILGQGPKLLIQFQNNGVVDDSQLPKDRFSAERLKGVDSTLKIQPAKLEDSAVYLCASRSQGTETQYFGPGTRLLVL.

This clonotype was seen a few times. This sequence joins TRBV6-6 and TRBJ2-1; the match to TRBD1 covers 9 bases. V was pared by 11 bases and J by 7 bases, with 12 bases of the junction left unmatched. Per germline, CDR1 MNHNY and CDR2 SVGAGI (reference sequence). This CDR3 is built from 14 residues. The CDR3, as DNA: TGTGCCTCGGAGGGACAGGGTTTTAGTAATGAGCAGTTCTTC. Translation: CASEGQGFSNEQFF.

This sequence joins TRBV6-5 and TRBJ1-1; no clear D. The CDR3 contains 15 residues. Germline CDR1 and CDR2: MNHEY and SVGAGI. V was pared by 1 base and J by 1 base, with 10 bases between. CDR3 DNA sequence: TGTGCCAGCAGTTACTATACTCAGTCGAACACTGAAGCTTTCTTT. This encodes CASSYYTQSNTEAFF.